Presented here are 26 T cell receptor beta chains from one specimen sequenced in a study of T cell responses to AZD1222 COVID-19 vaccine. Assay used: immunoSEQ multiplex PCR; TCRdb lists only in-frame clones, some missing. Of tens of thousands of clones listed, about 80% are singletons. The sequencing used peripheral blood, collected 28 days after the second AZD1222 dose. The receptors originated from an adult who received the AZD1222 COVID-19 vaccine.

The chain links TRBV5-6 to TRBJ2-3, with TRBD2 matching 7 bases. J gave up 2 bases and V 2 bases, and 2 bases lay outside the gene matches. This CDR3 is 14 amino acids long. The germline V gene has CDR1 SGHDT and CDR2 YYEEEE. The CDR3: CASSLSGATDTQYF. CDR3 bases: TGTGCCAGCAGCTTAAGCGGGGCCACAGATACGCAGTATTTT. The full variable domain, in which reference TRBV5-6 and TRBJ2-3 provide the parts outside the CDR3, is DAGVTQSPTHLIKTRGQQVTLRCSPKSGHDTVSWYQQALGQGPQFIFQYYEEEERQRGNFPDRFSGHQFPNYSSELNVNALLLGDSALYLCASSLSGATDTQYFGPGTRLTVL.

The chain recombines TRBV19 with TRBJ2-2, with D possibly called TRBD1 or TRBD2 (6 bases each). In germline, CDR1 is LNHDA, CDR2 SQIVND (reference sequence). The CDR3 has 16 amino acids. Trimming removed 3 bases at V and 3 bases at J, with 14 bases between. The CDR3: CASSMRGGQDTGELFF. The CDR3 DNA sequence: TGTGCCAGTAGTATGAGAGGGGGGCAAGACACCGGGGAGCTGTTTTTT.

The chain couples TRBV7-2 to TRBJ2-1; D ambiguous. Looked up from germline, CDR1 is SGHTA and CDR2 is FQGNSA. The CDR3 contains 13 residues. V shed 1 base and J shed 5 bases, with 6 bases lying between them. DNA for the CDR3: TGTGCCAGCAGCTTAGGCCTTGACAATGAGCAGTTCTTC. As protein: CASSLGLDNEQFF. Full variable domain (remainder filled in from reference TRBV7-2 and TRBJ2-1): GAGVSQSPSNKVTEKGKDVELRCDPISGHTALYWYRQSLGQGLEFLIYFQGNSAPDKSGLPSDRFSAERTGGSVSTLTIQRTQQEDSAVYLCASSLGLDNEQFFGPGTRLTVL.

This clone has just a few counts. This sequence joins TRBV6-4 and TRBJ2-1; the match to TRBD1 covers 7 bases. The CDR3 sequence is 15 residues long. Germline V gene sequence: CDR1 MRHNA, CDR2 SNTAGT. Unmatched junction bases numbered 2, after V lost 2 bases and J lost 1 base. The CDR3 here is CASSDETGSYNEQFF. CDR3 nucleotide sequence: TGTGCCAGCAGTGACGAGACAGGGTCCTACAATGAGCAGTTCTTC.

This clone was counted a few times. This chain links TRBV28 with TRBJ2-3; D uncertain. Germline loops: CDR1 MDHEN, CDR2 SYDVKM. V was clipped by 3 bases and J by 0 bases, with 10 bases between them. This CDR3 spans 15 amino acids. Here the CDR3 reads CASSFDGTSTDTQYF. The CDR3 DNA sequence: TGTGCCAGCAGTTTCGACGGAACTAGCACAGATACGCAGTATTTT. The variable domain in full, with the rest retrieved from reference TRBV28 and TRBJ2-3, is DVKVTQSSRYLVKRTGEKVFLECVQDMDHENMFWYRQDPGLGLRLIYFSYDVKMKEKGDIPEGYSVSREKKERFSLILESASTNQTSMYLCASSFDGTSTDTQYFGPGTRLTVL.

This clone has a single count. CDR3: CASSHGGYRAANTEAFF. The CDR3 DNA follows: TGTGCCAGCAGCCATGGCGGTTACAGGGCGGCGAACACTGAAGCTTTCTTT. The V gene is TRBV4-2, the J gene TRBJ1-1; D perhaps matches TRBD1 (6 bases). V was cut by 3 bases and J by 1 base, with 18 bases left in between. This CDR3 is built from 17 residues. From germline, CDR1 is LGHNA and CDR2 YNFKEQ.

The chain combines TRBV25-1 with TRBJ2-7; 10 bases are shared with TRBD2. This CDR3 comprises 14 residues. The germline V gene has CDR1 MGHDK and CDR2 SYGVNS. Trimming at V came to 4 bases and at J to 4 bases, leaving 4 bases not matched to a gene. The CDR3 bases are TGTGCCAGCAGTGTGGCTAGCGGGGGATACGAGCAGTACTTC. This sequence encodes CASSVASGGYEQYF.

The J gene is TRBJ2-7, the V gene TRBV7-2; 8 bases are shared with TRBD2. V was pared by 5 bases and J by 0 bases, with 9 bases of the junction left unmatched. Germline CDR1 and CDR2: SGHTA and FQGNSA. The CDR3 is made up of 16 amino acids. The CDR3, as DNA: TGTGCCAGCAGCCCCAAGGAAGCGGGGGCCTCCTACGAGCAGTACTTC. This gives the protein CASSPKEAGASYEQYF.

The V call is TRBV27, the J call TRBJ1-2; TRBD1 matches at 7 bases. The junction had 10 bases not matched to a gene; V was cut back by 6 bases and J by 3 bases. The length of the CDR3 is 15 residues. Germline V CDR1 and CDR2: MNHEY, SMNVEV (reference sequence). The CDR3 sequence: CASREIYRGHYGYTF. The CDR3 DNA follows: TGTGCCAGCAGAGAAATCTACAGGGGACACTATGGCTACACCTTC.

This clone was counted only a few times. This sample includes further DNA sequences coding for the same CDR3. V gene TRBV27 combines with J gene TRBJ1-5, with 8 bases matching TRBD1. The V and J ends lost 2 bases and 4 bases, in that order; junction bases with no gene match: 1. This CDR3 comprises 14 residues. In germline, CDR1 is MNHEY, CDR2 SMNVEV (reference sequence). The CDR3 nucleotides read TGTGCCAGCAGTTTAAGACAGGGGAATCAGCCCCAGCATTTT. Residues: CASSLRQGNQPQHF.

V is TRBV19 and J is TRBJ1-1, with 7 positions matching TRBD1. Per the germline V gene, CDR1 is LNHDA and CDR2 is SQIVND (reference sequence). The CDR3 has 14 amino acids. Trimming removed 6 bases from V and 3 bases from J; junction bases left unmatched: 7. The CDR3 DNA reads TGTGCCAGTAGCAAACAGGGGATTTACACTGAAGCTTTCTTT. It codes for CASSKQGIYTEAFF.

The rearrangement joins TRBV18 to TRBJ1-6, with no clear D. The V gene lost 2 bases and the J gene lost 0 bases, with 17 bases spanning the gap. The CDR3 is 19 amino acids. Germline CDR1 reads KGHSH; CDR2 reads LQKENI. Here the CDR3 reads CASSPFGRSPSSYNSPLHF. In nucleotides, the CDR3 is TGTGCCAGCTCACCATTCGGACGGAGTCCCAGCTCCTATAATTCACCCCTCCACTTT.

The V gene is TRBV27, the J gene TRBJ1-6; maybe TRBD1 (5 bases). The ends were cut back, 8 bases at V and 7 bases at J, with 18 bases in the middle. The germline V gene encodes CDR1 MNHEY and CDR2 SMNVEV (reference sequence). The CDR3 loop spans 15 amino acids. The CDR3 is CASAYRGTENSPLHF. In DNA, the CDR3 is TGTGCCAGCGCATACCGAGGGACTGAAAATTCACCCCTCCACTTT.

This clone was seen a single time. A single base separates this from a much larger clone, so it may be a read error. At the DNA level, this CDR3 is encoded by other sequences in the same sample as well. The chain has TRBV4-1 and TRBJ2-5; 15 positions agree with TRBD2. Germline V gives CDR1 MGHRA, CDR2 YSYEKL. The CDR3 totals 19 residues. The DNA of the CDR3 is TGCGCCAGCAGCCACCCGGGACTAGCGGGGGGCCGAAACCAAGAGACTCAGTACTTC. This gives the protein CASSHPGLAGGRNQETQYF.

This chain's CDR3 is CASSPWGRGNSYEQYF. CDR3 nucleotide sequence: TGTGCCAGCAGTCCCTGGGGGCGGGGGAACTCCTACGAGCAGTACTTC. The genes are TRBV11-2 and TRBJ2-7, with D possibly being TRBD2 (7 bases). V was trimmed by 6 bases and J by 0 bases, leaving 18 bases between them. The V gene's germline CDR1 is SGHAT and CDR2 FQNNGV. The CDR3 length is 16 residues.

The V and J genes are TRBV19 and TRBJ2-2; D is possibly TRBD1 (5 bases). The CDR3 length is 15 residues. The germline V gene encodes CDR1 LNHDA and CDR2 SQIVND (reference sequence). The V and J ends lost 6 bases and 3 bases respectively, with 14 bases between them. CDR3 sequence: CASRPAGRDTGELFF. The CDR3 DNA sequence: TGTGCCAGTAGGCCCGCAGGGCGAGACACCGGGGAGCTGTTTTTT.

The chain links TRBV13 to TRBJ2-7; 8 nucleotides match TRBD1. The J segment lost 3 bases and the V segment lost 5 bases, leaving 9 bases of the junction unmatched. Germline V gene sequence: CDR1 PRHDT, CDR2 FYEKMQ (reference sequence). CDR3 size: 15 residues. The CDR3 DNA sequence: TGTGCCAGCAGCCCTTTGACAGGGGAAGACTACGAGCAGTACTTC. It is translated as CASSPLTGEDYEQYF.

The gene calls are TRBV5-6 and TRBJ1-2; D unclear. V dropped 2 bases and J dropped 4 bases, with 21 bases sitting between them. CDR1 is SGHDT and CDR2 is YYEEEE in the germline V gene. This CDR3 comprises 17 residues. The CDR3 DNA reads TGTGCCAGCAGCTTAGGATTCAAAGAGTGGGAGGGCTATGGCTACACCTTC. Translation: CASSLGFKEWEGYGYTF.

The chain joins TRBV19 to TRBJ1-1, with 7 bases that match TRBD1. V lost 9 bases and J lost 4; bases outside the gene matches: 8. CDR1 and CDR2 from the germline V gene are LNHDA and SQIVND (reference sequence). The CDR3 has 13 amino acids. CDR3 sequence: CASKTGMGTEAFF. CDR3 sequence (DNA): TGTGCCAGCAAGACAGGGATGGGCACTGAAGCTTTCTTT.

In DNA form, the CDR3 reads TGCGCCAGCAGCTTGGCATTGGACCAAATAAACCGGAACACTGAAGCTTTCTTT. Residues: CASSLALDQINRNTEAFF. The chain uses TRBV5-1 and TRBJ1-1; D gene ambiguous. CDR3 length: 18 residues. The ends were cut back, 0 bases at V and 1 base at J, with 19 bases in the middle. Germline assignment: CDR1 SGHRS and CDR2 YFSETQ.

This clone came up a few times. CDR3 coding DNA: TGTGCCACCAGCAGAGAGGACCCGATGTTCAATGAGCAGTTCTTC. It is translated as CATSREDPMFNEQFF. The V and J genes are TRBV15 and TRBJ2-1, with D unclear. Germline CDR1 LNHNV, CDR2 YYDKDF (reference sequence). The CDR3 runs to 15 residues. Deletions cut 0 bases from V and 6 bases from J, with 12 bases between.

V is TRBV10-3 and J is TRBJ2-5; TRBD1 or TRBD2 may be the D gene (7 bases each). Looked up from germline, CDR1 is ENHRY and CDR2 is SYGVKD. There are 15 residues in the CDR3. V lost 10 bases to trimming and J lost 3 bases, with 21 bases between them. CDR3 sequence reads: CATNRGLAEKETQYF. Written as DNA, the CDR3 is TGTGCCACTAATAGGGGGCTAGCGGAAAAAGAGACCCAGTACTTC.

This chain uses TRBV11-3 with TRBJ2-7, with D possibly TRBD1 on 5 matching bases. Trimming stripped 3 bases from V and 5 bases from J, with 8 bases between. Germline V CDR1 and CDR2: SGHNT, YENEEA. The CDR3 totals 12 residues. CDR3 region: CASSFRGHEQYF. For the CDR3, the DNA is TGTGCCAGCAGCTTTAGGGGCCACGAGCAGTACTTC.

V is TRBV30 and J is TRBJ1-1; perhaps TRBD1 as D (5 bases). Trimming cost V 2 bases and J 3 bases, with 10 bases left between them. Germline V gene data show CDR1 as GTSNPN and CDR2 as SVGIG (reference sequence). The CDR3 has 13 residues. The CDR3 DNA is TGTGCCTGGAGTCCGGGACTGTACACTGAAGCTTTCTTT. Amino acid sequence: CAWSPGLYTEAFF.

This rearrangement joins TRBV6-4 to TRBJ2-2, with 12 bases fitting TRBD2. V lost 2 bases to trimming and J lost 7 bases; unmatched junction nucleotides: 8. CDR1 and CDR2 (germline): MRHNA, SNTAGT. The CDR3 totals 17 residues. CDR3 in amino acids: CASSDLLAGGRNGELFF. DNA of the CDR3: TGTGCCAGCAGTGACCTCCTAGCGGGGGGGCGGAACGGGGAGCTGTTTTTT.

The chain couples TRBV2 to TRBJ2-3, with 12 bases lining up with TRBD1. With 4 bases clipped from V and 9 bases from J, the junction kept 2 bases outside the gene matches. The CDR3 sequence is 13 residues long. Looked up from germline, CDR1 is SNHLY and CDR2 is FYNNEI. This chain's CDR3 is CASSGGTGGTQYF. Here the CDR3 DNA reads TGTGCCAGCAGTGGGGGGACAGGGGGCACGCAGTATTTT.